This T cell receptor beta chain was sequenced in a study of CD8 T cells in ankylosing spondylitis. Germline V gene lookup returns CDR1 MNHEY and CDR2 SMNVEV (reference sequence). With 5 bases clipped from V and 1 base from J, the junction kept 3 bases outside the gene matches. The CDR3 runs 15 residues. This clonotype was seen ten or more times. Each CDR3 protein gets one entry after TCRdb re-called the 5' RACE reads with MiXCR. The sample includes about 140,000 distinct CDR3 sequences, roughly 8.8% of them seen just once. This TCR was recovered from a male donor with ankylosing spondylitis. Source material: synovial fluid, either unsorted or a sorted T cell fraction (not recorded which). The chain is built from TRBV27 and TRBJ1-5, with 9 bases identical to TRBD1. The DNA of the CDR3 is TGTGCCAGCAGTCCGGACAGGGGAAGCAATCAGCCCCAGCATTTT. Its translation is CASSPDRGSNQPQHF.